The rows below give T cell receptor beta chains drawn from one sample of a study of T cells after yellow fever vaccination. TCRdb reanalysed the 5' RACE reads using MiXCR and keeps one entry per CDR3 protein. This sample has 450,000 to 550,000 distinct CDR3 sequences; 15% to 20% occur once, and the top ten carry roughly an eighth. Source: PBMCs, taken 15 days after the yellow fever booster vaccination. Receptors were obtained from a man aged 25 to 40 who received the YFV17D yellow fever vaccine. CDR3s include the opening cysteine and the closing phenylalanine or tryptophan.

V gene: TRBV6-1
CDR3 protein: CASRISLTGSNGNIQYF

V gene: TRBV6-2/TRBV6-3
CDR3 protein: CASSWDGTSVGEQFF

V gene: TRBV15
CDR3 protein: CATSRGRTSGSYEQYF

V gene: TRBV2
CDR3 protein: CASRRDSKNIQYF

V gene: TRBV4-3
CDR3 protein: CASSQENGIYNEQFF

V gene: TRBV3-1
CDR3 protein: CASSTRDKGIHNEQFF

V gene: TRBV12-3/TRBV12-4
CDR3 protein: CASSLIGLTSDTQYF

V gene: TRBV20-1
CDR3 protein: CSARDTAGASYNEQFF

V gene: TRBV5-1
CDR3 protein: CASSLEEGVAFGSYNEQFF

V gene: TRBV7-9
CDR3 protein: CASSLAQDQLNEQYF

V gene: TRBV11-3
CDR3 protein: CASSVRRRKNIQYF

V gene: TRBV5-1
CDR3 protein: CASSLAGTADTQYF

V gene: TRBV11-2
CDR3 protein: CASSLVDGRASF

V gene: TRBV29-1
CDR3 protein: CSPREGTEQFF

V gene: TRBV7-2
CDR3 protein: CASSYLSYEQYF

V gene: TRBV7-8
CDR3 protein: CASSLERIQGGYEQYF

V gene: TRBV15
CDR3 protein: CATSSRGPYGYTF

V gene: TRBV15
CDR3 protein: CATSRVWVGETQYF

V gene: TRBV29-1
CDR3 protein: CSAKGGTSGSTDTQYF

V gene: TRBV27
CDR3 protein: CASSFVRANEQFF

V gene: TRBV20-1
CDR3 protein: CSASRVGTSTDTQYF

V gene: TRBV6-1
CDR3 protein: CASRTDLMGRLSGSPLHF

V gene: TRBV2
CDR3 protein: CASSEAGHRSGRTNYGYTF

V gene: TRBV9
CDR3 protein: CASSGGRSDTQYF

V gene: TRBV5-1
CDR3 protein: CASSLGGSNYNEQFF

V gene: TRBV20-1
CDR3 protein: CSARAGGRGNEQFF

V gene: TRBV28
CDR3 protein: CASSTPGQGVEKLFF

V gene: TRBV6-1
CDR3 protein: CASSVSGGDTEAFF

V gene: TRBV5-1
CDR3 protein: CASRVFVQGKTDTQYF

V gene: TRBV14
CDR3 protein: CASSQVGGSRDTQYF

V gene: TRBV5-6
CDR3 protein: CATSDGGLETQYF

V gene: TRBV7-9
CDR3 protein: CASSQRWLAPHNEQFF

V gene: TRBV15
CDR3 protein: CATMRAGTDTQYF

V gene: TRBV6-2/TRBV6-3
CDR3 protein: CASQGRGIINAEAFF

V gene: TRBV6-1
CDR3 protein: CASLRVAGVLDTGELFF

V gene: TRBV18
CDR3 protein: CASSPFLLIRGQERDTQYF

V gene: TRBV16
CDR3 protein: CASGRAAGGKDTQYF

V gene: TRBV18
CDR3 protein: CASSPEGLALPFTHEQFF

V gene: TRBV20-1
CDR3 protein: CSARDRGRAKLDEQFF

V gene: TRBV30
CDR3 protein: CAWTWGGDLQSGQYF

V gene: TRBV4-3
CDR3 protein: CASSQVAGSQTDTQYF

V gene: TRBV28
CDR3 protein: CASSQRQGRSPLHF

V gene: TRBV6-2/TRBV6-3
CDR3 protein: CASNSGPGGTGELFF

V gene: TRBV6-5
CDR3 protein: CASSYFSGELFF

V gene: TRBV5-5
CDR3 protein: CASSLGRAGTYNSPLHF

V gene: TRBV11-2
CDR3 protein: CASTLEGVVTDTQYF

V gene: TRBV20-1
CDR3 protein: CSARVRTLLDTQYF

V gene: TRBV3-1
CDR3 protein: CASSQTSGRSDTQYF

V gene: TRBV10-3
CDR3 protein: CAISVVKDLSYEQYF

V gene: TRBV7-6
CDR3 protein: CASSLGGGDLSYEQYF

V gene: TRBV28
CDR3 protein: CASLGEPPLNEQFF

V gene: TRBV28
CDR3 protein: CASSPAGTGAYEQYF

V gene: TRBV19
CDR3 protein: CASSSLLRDREAFF

V gene: TRBV3-1
CDR3 protein: CASSQDLQGYTF

V gene: TRBV12-3/TRBV12-4
CDR3 protein: CASSLIWGRDYEQYF